This T cell receptor beta chain derives from a study of PD-1 blockade in classical Hodgkin lymphoma. Study outcomes and limitations: The study reported lower baseline TCR diversity in newly diagnosed patients than in healthy donors. Causes of the repertoire differences remain undefined, possibly disease activity or prior therapy. The baseline diversity of complete responders showed similarity to that of newly diagnosed patients.

Sequencing used immunoSEQ multiplex PCR; TCRdb keeps in-frame clones, though not all of them. The table has about 52,000 clones, around nine tenths seen once. This clone has a single count. Its antigen is still unknown. V gave up 1 base and J gave up 6 bases, with 15 bases separating them. The germline V gene has CDR1 SGHAT and CDR2 FQNNGV. CDR3 size: 15 residues. Documented time point: cycle 4 day 1 (C4D1), after more than five weeks of nivolumab. No patient escaped relapse after autologous stem cell transplantation, and brentuximab vedotin exposure varied. Best outcomes ranged across complete response, partial response and progressive disease.

The sample consisted of peripheral blood mononuclear cells (PBMCs), taken before the fourth cycle of nivolumab. The V call is TRBV11-2, the J call TRBJ1-2; D ambiguous. The source of this sequence is a human donor with classical Hodgkin lymphoma. CDR3 sequence reads: CASSLGRVVRDGYTF. CDR3 coding DNA: TGTGCCAGCAGCTTAGGGAGGGTAGTTCGGGATGGCTACACCTTC.